These T cell receptor beta chains were read from a single sample in a study of blood T cell repertoires in COVID-19. The protocol was immunoSEQ multiplex PCR, while the TCRdb copy is restricted to in-frame clones and leaves out a portion. The top ten hold 4.1% of the sample, which has about 260,000 clones, around 90% seen once. The source material was PBMCs or T cells enriched from blood (not recorded which). These receptors all come from a woman in her thirties with acute COVID-19. The CDR3 runs from the conserved cysteine through the conserved F or W. Size tells how often a clone was seen (once, few, many) or the class of an expanded clone, and some rows leave it out.

TRBV7-9	NA	TRBJ2-5	CASSLTSALQETQYF
TRBV7-2	NA	TRBJ2-1	CASTSPSGQGNNEQFF
TRBV7-9	NA	TRBJ2-3	CASSAGQGNTDTQYF
TRBV11-3	NA	TRBJ2-5	CASSGTGGETQYF
TRBV7-9	NA	TRBJ2-2	CASSLALSAGGPGTGELFF
TRBV28	NA	TRBJ2-1	CASSPGTGPYNEQFF
TRBV6-1	NA	TRBJ1-2	CASSGINLGQGGGYTF
TRBV3-1/TRBV3-2	NA	TRBJ2-7	CASSPKTNPYEQYF
TRBV5-1	NA	TRBJ2-1	CASSLEVSGREDEQFF
TRBV3-1/TRBV3-2	NA	TRBJ2-5	CASSHSTGKETQYF
TRBV3-1/TRBV3-2	NA	TRBJ1-4	CASSQPAGTVTNEKLFF
TRBV11-2	NA	TRBJ2-7	CASSSLAGGPKDYEQYF
TRBV5-4	NA	TRBJ2-3	CASSLARQGMGDTQYF
TRBV2	NA	TRBJ2-3	CASSFGGTDTQYF
TRBV27	NA	TRBJ2-1	CASSSPLGGERGTTGYGQFF
TRBV29-1	NA	TRBJ2-7	CSVGTSGMGEQYF
TRBV28	few	TRBJ2-1	CASSLLGVVLQVGSYNEQFF
TRBV4-3	NA	TRBJ1-1	CASSPTGNTEAFF
TRBV3-1/TRBV3-2	NA	TRBJ2-2	CASSQAPAGELFF